This T cell receptor (beta chain) came from a study of molecular identifiers for immune sequencing clone quantification (dated by TCRdb to the late 2010s). For context, the study as a whole: In a replicate experiment, RNA from roughly 18,000 or 92,000 naive CD8 T cells was split into five aliquots, four of which were sequenced. CD8 T cells were used in a methods study to benchmark molecular-identifier clustering-based TCR repertoire sequencing (MIDCIRS) and TCR RNA copy counting. Points the paper makes about the study in general: Around 2.9 recovered TCR RNA copies per cell were obtained by modeling, versus about 10 by digital PCR, implying a capture efficiency of 30% to 35%. When barcode sub-clustering was left out, chimeric consensus sequences inflated TCR diversity, with chimeras reaching as high as 47%. The naive libraries included spiked-in Jurkat TCR RNA (roughly 11 copies' worth), and this RNA is not part of the donor repertoire. Highly expanded clone sizes could be underestimated because identical TCR molecules may share a barcode. In CMV-specific effector cells, over 97% of molecules were held by clones above 20 RNA copies, whereas under 1% of molecules were held by such clones in naive cells. Even against a background of some 920,000 naive CD8 T cells, spiked-in Jurkat TCR RNA amounting to a single cell's worth was reported to be detectable.

Libraries of naive CD8 T cells were built from anywhere between roughly 20,000 and 1,100,000 sorted cells, with 10%, 30% or 50% of the purified RNA used. Naive CD8 T cells were FACS-sorted as CD8+CD4-CCR7+CD45RA+ on a BD FACSAria II into RLT Plus buffer. Detection sensitivity was tested by spiking Jurkat RNA equal to 9 to 10 TCR copies' worth into samples containing roughly 19,000-1,000,000 naive CD8 T cells. Enrichment of CD8 T cells was performed with RosetteSep CD8+ T Cell Enrichment Cocktail and Ficoll-Paque, after which ACK red cell lysis was carried out. The method was PCR. Reads for this sample came from a NextSeq 500. Preparation of bulk TCR libraries followed a previously described approach, with the TCR primers listed in Table S5. The Qiagen AllPrep DNA/RNA kit was used to purify total RNA. Before analysis, reads from multiple sequencing runs of the same library were pooled. Concerning the study's data processing: Only reads with exact TCR constant sequence were kept, trimmed to 150 nt, and grouped by their 12-nt molecular barcodes. Reads inside each barcode group were sub-clustered using a 15% Levenshtein threshold, and a quality-weighted consensus sequence was constructed for each RNA molecule. Non-functional sequences were removed, as were lower-count sequences one edit away from another. Based on a fit of two negative binomial distributions, barcode sub-clusters having less than 20% of the maximum read count were discarded. TCRdb handled the public reads itself, with Q25 trimming in fastp and clone calling in MiXCR, and kept productive beta chains. Rows matching on CDR3 protein sequence are summarized as one entry with the most common DNA and genes. Here the V and J calls rest on TCRdb's processing, not on the authors' analysis. The sample data list hundreds of thousands of distinct CDR3 sequences, and 25% of these were observed just once. About 0.8% of the sample belongs to the ten largest clones.

The table lists this clonotype with a few counts. This receptor's antigen is unknown. It has no much larger one-base neighbor in the sample; base qualities were not kept. V sheds 3 bases and J sheds 6 bases, leaving 15 bases between their ends. The CDR3 holds 14 amino acids from the cysteine to the phenylalanine. The read is trimmed to its CDR3 DNA, 42 bases read in frame from base 1. The CDR1 and CDR2 encoded by the germline V gene (reference sequence) are MNHEY and SMNVEV. The sequence was collected from a human donor in good health. Some libraries in this study had Jurkat cell RNA spiked in. Recombination linked TRBV27 to TRBJ2-7; the D call is possibly TRBD1 or TRBD2, each sharing 5 bases. Specimen: naive CD8+ T cells from blood, with Jurkat cell RNA spiked in. Interpreted using the paper, the cell subset or site label stands for: FACS-sorted CD8+CD4-CCR7+CD45RA+ naive T cells. The CDR3 region reads CASSFSGAVAEQYF. The DNA reads as follows: TGTGCCAGCAGTTTTTCCGGGGCGGTCGCCGAGCAGTACTTC.